One and the same sample provided the 20 T cell receptor beta chains below, sequenced in a study of blood T cells in healthy people across ages. Combining a sample-barcoded 5' primer with a J-beta primer mix, a second PCR ran for roughly 6 to 11 cycles. TCRdb reanalysed the 5' RACE reads using MiXCR and keeps one entry per CDR3 protein. The data hold around 870,000 distinct CDR3 sequences, with more than 25% observed a single time. Material: blood. All receptors derive from an elderly woman in good health.

This clonotype appeared a few times. A much bigger clone sits one base away, suggesting this may be a read error. The chain couples TRBV7-9 to TRBJ2-5, with 10 bases that match TRBD1. The J call may be incorrect, as the DNA end agrees better with TRBJ2-7. This CDR3 region has 16 residues. Per germline, CDR1 SEHNR and CDR2 FQNEAQ (reference sequence). This CDR3 is CTSSSRDRGQPYEQYF. CDR3 nucleotides: TGTACCAGCAGCTCCCGGGACAGGGGACAACCTTACGAGCAGTACTTC.

V usage is TRBV5-1 and J usage is TRBJ1-3; D ambiguous. CDR3 length: 13 amino acids. Germline CDR1 is SGHRS and CDR2 is YFSETQ. Between the trimmed V and J ends, which lost 4 bases and 2 bases, there was a span of 7 bases. Here the CDR3 reads CASSEATGNTIYF. The CDR3 DNA sequence: TGCGCCAGCAGCGAGGCAACTGGAAACACCATATATTTT. The complete variable domain, with remaining parts taken from reference TRBV5-1 and TRBJ1-3, reads KAGVTQTPRYLIKTRGQQVTLSCSPISGHRSVSWYQQTPGQGLQFLFEYFSETQRNKGNFPGRFSGRQFSNSRSEMNVSTLELGDSALYLCASSEATGNTIYFGEGSWLTVV.

This clonotype was seen a few times. The V call is TRBV6-6, the J call TRBJ1-2; 8 bases fit TRBD1. This CDR3 is 12 amino acids long. Looked up from germline, CDR1 is MNHNY and CDR2 is SVGAGI (reference sequence). The trim removed 6 bases at V and 6 bases at J, leaving 3 bases unmatched. CDR3 residues: CASSKQGDGYTF. The CDR3 DNA follows: TGTGCCAGCAGCAAACAGGGGGATGGCTACACCTTC.

Details on this clonotype: A clone one base away is much larger, so this may be a read error. V and J are TRBV20-1 and TRBJ1-5; unclear D gene. The CDR3 is made up of 14 amino acids. Germline CDR1 and CDR2: DFQATT and SNEGSKA (reference sequence). Trimming removed 0 bases from V and 1 base from J, with 7 bases in between. The CDR3 DNA sequence: TGCAGTGCTAGAGACGGCTGGAGCAATCAGCCCCAGCATTTT. The encoded protein is CSARDGWSNQPQHF.

This clonotype was picked up many times. CDR3 amino acids: CASSFQTGSGANVLTF. DNA of the CDR3: TGTGCCAGCAGTTTCCAGACGGGCTCTGGGGCCAACGTCCTGACTTTC. The rearrangement uses TRBV12-3 or TRBV12-4 and TRBJ2-6; D gene unclear. V was shortened by 3 bases and J by 0 bases, with 9 bases between the two germline ends. There are 16 residues in the CDR3.

In its sample, this clonotype was seen many times. This chain uses TRBV11-3 with TRBJ2-3; 10 bases map to TRBD1. The CDR3 has 15 residues. V lost 5 bases and J lost 6; bases outside the gene matches: 8. CDR1 is SGHNT, CDR2 YENEEA, per germline. This chain's CDR3 is CASSAGTGVLDTQYF. The CDR3 DNA reads as TGTGCCAGCAGCGCCGGGACAGGGGTCCTCGATACGCAGTATTTT.

On this clonotype itself: A much larger clone lies one base from this, so it may be a read error. The chain uses TRBV27 and TRBJ2-3; 8 bases map to TRBD2. This CDR3 is built from 15 residues. Looked up from germline, CDR1 is MNHEY and CDR2 is SMNVEV (reference sequence). The CDR3 bases are TGTGCCACCCGAGGGCGGGGGGAACGCACAGATGCGCAGTATTTT. Its translation is CATRGRGERTDAQYF.

This clonotype occurred many times. The chain joins TRBV7-2 to TRBJ2-6, with D tentatively TRBD2 (6 bases). CDR1 and CDR2 (germline): SGHTA, FQGNSA. V was shortened by 1 base and J by 0 bases, with 10 bases between the two germline ends. The CDR3 consists of 17 residues. In nucleotides, the CDR3 is TGTGCCAGCAGCTTAGAGGGACTCATCTCTGGGGCCAACGTCCTGACTTTC. Translating gives CASSLEGLISGANVLTF.

Details on this clonotype: This may be a read error, as it is one base from a much larger clone. This sequence joins TRBV7-2 and TRBJ2-4; tentative D call: TRBD2 (6 bases). The CDR3 is made up of 15 amino acids. Deletions cut 5 bases from V and 1 base from J, with 12 bases between. The germline V gene encodes CDR1 SGHTA and CDR2 FQGNSA. CDR3 DNA sequence: TGTGCCAGCAGCCCATGGGGGGTGGCCAAAAACATTCAGTACTTC. It is translated as CASSPWGVAKNIQYF.

In its sample, this clonotype was seen many times. V usage is TRBV12-3 or TRBV12-4 and J usage is TRBJ2-1, with 9 bases lining up with TRBD1. The CDR3 sequence is 14 residues long. V gave up 4 bases and J gave up 9 bases; unmatched junction bases: 7. CDR3 in DNA: TGTGCCAGCAGTTACCAAAAACAGGGGGCTGAGCAGTTCTTC. This sequence encodes CASSYQKQGAEQFF.

The table lists this clonotype with a count of one. The chain combines TRBV20-1 with TRBJ2-4, with D unresolved. V was pared by 6 bases and J by 10 bases, with 10 bases between. Germline CDR1 and CDR2: DFQATT and SNEGSKA (reference sequence). CDR3 size: 10 residues. DNA for the CDR3: TGCAGTGCCTCTGAGTGGATTCAGTACTTC. The encoded protein is CSASEWIQYF.

This clonotype was seen more than once but under ten times. The chain recombines TRBV28 with TRBJ1-5; 8 bases line up with TRBD1. Germline-derived CDR1 and CDR2 are MDHEN and SYDVKM. The V segment lost 6 bases and the J segment 2 bases; nucleotides outside the gene matches: 18. CDR3 length equals 19 residues. The CDR3, as DNA: TGTGCCAGCAGCCTCCTAGTCCTTGGACAGGGTAGTCGCAATCAGCCCCAGCATTTT. Protein sequence: CASSLLVLGQGSRNQPQHF.

This clonotype was counted many times. The rearrangement links TRBV12-3 or TRBV12-4 to TRBJ1-2; D remains ambiguous. The V gene lost 1 base and the J gene lost 4 bases, with 10 bases spanning the gap. The CDR3 has 14 amino acids. CDR3 nucleotides: TGTGCCAGCAGTTTAGAACCAAGTATCTATGGCTACACCTTC. This encodes CASSLEPSIYGYTF.

Comment on this clonotype: This may arise from a read error, as a much more abundant clone is one base away. The chain carries TRBV12-3 or TRBV12-4 and TRBJ1-2; D is uncertain. V gave up 8 bases and J gave up 0 bases, with 13 bases separating them. There are 14 residues in the CDR3. CDR3 nucleotide sequence: TGTGCCAGCGGTCCGTCTGGTCCTAACTATGGCTACACCTTC. It translates to CASGPSGPNYGYTF.

Comment on this clonotype: This could be a read error, since a much larger clone is one nucleotide away. This chain uses TRBV7-2 with TRBJ2-5; the D call may be TRBD1 or TRBD2 (5 bases each). With the DNA end fitting TRBJ2-7 better, the J assignment may be wrong. Germline values: CDR1 SGHTA, CDR2 FQGNSA. The length of the CDR3 is 13 residues. CDR3 coding DNA: TGTGCCAGCAGCGCCAACCGGGGCACCGAGCAGTACTTC. The encoded protein is CASSANRGTEQYF.

The V call is TRBV5-6, the J call TRBJ2-5; 10 bases fit TRBD2. Per the germline V gene, CDR1 is SGHDT and CDR2 is YYEEEE. The CDR3 consists of 13 residues. V lost 10 bases, J lost 5 bases, and 8 bases stayed unmatched. The CDR3 DNA follows: TGTGCCGTGGGTCCAGCGGGGGGGGAGACCCAGTACTTC. Translation gives CAVGPAGGETQYF.

This clonotype was observed a few times. A much larger clone differs from this one at a single base, so this may be a read error. The chain links TRBV7-9 to TRBJ2-4; D possibly corresponds to TRBD1 (5 bases). V lost 3 bases to trimming and J lost 13 bases, with 22 bases between them. This CDR3 is built from 15 residues. Germline assignment: CDR1 SEHNR and CDR2 FQNEAQ (reference sequence). The chain's CDR3 is CASSFPQTDSYGQYF. CDR3 nucleotides: TGTGCCAGCAGCTTCCCACAGACAGACTCCTACGGGCAGTACTTC.

The sample holds many counts of this clonotype. The V gene is TRBV12-3 or TRBV12-4, the J gene TRBJ2-1, with 8 positions matching TRBD2. Unmatched junction bases numbered 7, after V lost 3 bases and J lost 6 bases. The CDR3 runs to 15 residues. CDR3 DNA sequence: TGTGCCAGCAGTTTTCAGCGGGGGCCAGGCAATGAGCAGTTCTTC. As protein: CASSFQRGPGNEQFF.

This clonotype was counted a few times. It may be a read error: a sequence one base away is much more abundant. The rearrangement links TRBV4-3 to TRBJ2-1; D call uncertain. The germline V gene has CDR1 LGHNA and CDR2 YSLEER. This CDR3 has 14 residues. For the CDR3, the DNA is TGCGCCTGCAGCCAAACCCTTAGCATCAATGAGCAGTTCTTC. It yields the protein CACSQTLSINEQFF.

A remark on this clonotype: An end of the junction does not agree with germline; a read error may underlie this. The chain recombines TRBV5-1 with TRBJ1-4, with 10 positions matching TRBD1. Germline values: CDR1 SGHRS, CDR2 YFSETQ. The CDR3 contains 14 residues. Written as DNA, the CDR3 is TGCGCCGGCAGCGCGGGACAGGGGCGTGAAAAACTGTTTTTT. It is translated as CAGSAGQGREKLFF.